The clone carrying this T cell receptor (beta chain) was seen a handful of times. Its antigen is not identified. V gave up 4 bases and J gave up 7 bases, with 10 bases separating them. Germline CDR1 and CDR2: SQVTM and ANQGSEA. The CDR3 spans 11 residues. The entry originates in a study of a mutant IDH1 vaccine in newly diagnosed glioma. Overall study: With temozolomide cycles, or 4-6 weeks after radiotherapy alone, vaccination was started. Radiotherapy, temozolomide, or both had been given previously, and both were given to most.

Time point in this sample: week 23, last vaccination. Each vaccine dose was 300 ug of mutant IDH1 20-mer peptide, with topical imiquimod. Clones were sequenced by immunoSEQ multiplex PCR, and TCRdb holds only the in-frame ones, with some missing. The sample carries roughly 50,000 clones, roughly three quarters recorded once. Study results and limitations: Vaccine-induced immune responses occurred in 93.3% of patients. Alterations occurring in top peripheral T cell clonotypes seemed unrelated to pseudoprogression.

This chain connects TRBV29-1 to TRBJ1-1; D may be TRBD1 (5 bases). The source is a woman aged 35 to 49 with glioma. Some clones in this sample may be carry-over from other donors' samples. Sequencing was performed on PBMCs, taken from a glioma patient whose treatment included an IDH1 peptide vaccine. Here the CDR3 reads CSVGQGFEAFF. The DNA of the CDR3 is TGCAGCGTTGGGCAGGGATTTGAAGCTTTCTTT.